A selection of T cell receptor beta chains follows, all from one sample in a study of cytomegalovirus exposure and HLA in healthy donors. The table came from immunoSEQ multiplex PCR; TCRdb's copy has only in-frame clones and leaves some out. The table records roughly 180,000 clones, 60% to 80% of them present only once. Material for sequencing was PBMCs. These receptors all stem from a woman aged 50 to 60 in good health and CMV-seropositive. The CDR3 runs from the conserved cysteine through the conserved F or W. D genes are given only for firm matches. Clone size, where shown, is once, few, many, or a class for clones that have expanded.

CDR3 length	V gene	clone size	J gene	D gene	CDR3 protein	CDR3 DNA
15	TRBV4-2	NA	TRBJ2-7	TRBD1	CASSQEQTGGYEQYF	TGTGCCAGCAGCCAAGAACAGACAGGGGGCTACGAGCAGTACTTC
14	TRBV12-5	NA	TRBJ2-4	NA	CASNADREDAIQYF	TGTGCTAGCAACGCCGACCGGGAAGATGCCATTCAGTACTTC
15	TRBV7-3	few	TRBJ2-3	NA	CASSLTYSSTDTQYF	TGTGCCAGCAGCTTAACGTACAGCAGCACAGATACGCAGTATTTT
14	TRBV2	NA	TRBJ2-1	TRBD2	CASRGVGGGLEQFF	TGTGCCAGCAGGGGAGTCGGGGGGGGCCTTGAGCAGTTCTTC
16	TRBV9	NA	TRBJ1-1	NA	CASSVATSRGGTEAFF	TGTGCCAGCAGCGTAGCTACATCGAGGGGGGGTACTGAAGCTTTCTTT
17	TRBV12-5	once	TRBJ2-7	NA	CASGLKMGSSQGYEQYF	TGTGCTAGTGGTTTGAAAATGGGTTCTTCCCAGGGCTACGAGCAGTACTTC
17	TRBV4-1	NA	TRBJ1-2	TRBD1	CASSQEGTGILAYGYTF	TGCGCCAGCAGCCAAGAAGGGACAGGAATTCTGGCCTATGGCTACACCTTC
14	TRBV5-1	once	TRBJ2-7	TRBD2	CASSPRGSAYEQYF	TGCGCCAGCAGCCCGCGGGGGTCAGCCTACGAGCAGTACTTC
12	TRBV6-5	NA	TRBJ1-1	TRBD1	CASSSRTGAGIF	TGTGCCAGCAGTTCCCGGACAGGGGCGGGAATCTTT
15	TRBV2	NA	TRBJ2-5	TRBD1	CASSGQGTPQETQYF	TGTGCCAGCAGCGGACAGGGTACCCCCCAAGAGACCCAGTACTTC
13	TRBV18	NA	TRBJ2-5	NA	CASSANSEETQYF	TGTGCCAGCTCGGCCAACAGTGAAGAGACCCAGTACTTC
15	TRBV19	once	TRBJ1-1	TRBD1	CASTRKGARDTEAFF	TGTGCCAGTACCCGGAAGGGGGCAAGGGACACTGAAGCTTTCTTT
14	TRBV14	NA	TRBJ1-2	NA	CASSQLATNYGYTF	TGTGCCAGCAGCCAACTTGCCACAAACTATGGCTACACCTTC
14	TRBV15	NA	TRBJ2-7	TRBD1	CATSRQTGGPEQYF	TGTGCCACCAGCAGACAAACAGGGGGTCCCGAGCAGTACTTC
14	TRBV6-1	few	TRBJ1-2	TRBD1	CASSDAGTGKGYTF	TGTGCCAGCAGTGACGCCGGGACAGGGAAGGGCTACACCTTC
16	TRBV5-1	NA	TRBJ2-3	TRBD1	CASSLARTGGSDTQYF	TGCGCCAGCAGCTTGGCGAGGACAGGGGGCTCAGATACGCAGTATTTT
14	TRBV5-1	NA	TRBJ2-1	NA	CASSRGGTFNEQFF	TGCGCCAGCAGCAGGGGCGGGACTTTCAATGAGCAGTTCTTC
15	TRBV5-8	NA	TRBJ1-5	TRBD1	CASCLDRGLNQPQHF	TGTGCCAGCTGCTTGGACAGGGGGCTCAATCAGCCCCAGCATTTT
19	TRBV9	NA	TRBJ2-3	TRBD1	CASSVGRRQGRTRADTQYF	TGTGCCAGCAGCGTTGGTCGTCGACAGGGCCGAACTCGGGCAGATACGCAGTATTTT
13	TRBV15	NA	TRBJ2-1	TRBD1	CATSDRGRNEQFF	TGTGCCACCAGTGACAGGGGGCGAAATGAGCAGTTCTTC
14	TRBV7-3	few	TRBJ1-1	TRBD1	CASSMTGGNTEAFF	TGTGCCAGCAGCATGACAGGGGGGAACACTGAAGCTTTCTTT
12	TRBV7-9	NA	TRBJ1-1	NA	CSSSKGRPEAFF	TGTTCCAGCAGCAAGGGGCGCCCTGAAGCTTTCTTT